Below are 14 T cell receptor beta chains sequenced from a single sample in a study of OX40 agonist ivuxolimab in advanced cancers. Using immunoSEQ multiplex PCR, the repertoire was profiled, and TCRdb retains in-frame clones only, with some absent. The sample lists over 85,000 clones; about nine tenths were seen once. The sample was CD4+ or CD8+ T cells sorted from blood, taken in a trial of the OX40 agonist ivuxolimab. The receptors derive from an adult with an advanced solid tumor such as melanoma, head and neck, liver or kidney cancer.

The chain carries TRBV19 and TRBJ2-3; no clear D gene. The germline gives CDR1 LNHDA, CDR2 SQIVND (reference sequence). The CDR3 is made up of 15 amino acids. V was cut by 7 bases and J by 1 base, with 15 bases left in between. The CDR3 loop reads CASTIDTERTDTQYF. CDR3 sequence (DNA): TGTGCCAGTACCATAGACACGGAACGCACAGATACGCAGTATTTT.

The genes are TRBV6-1 and TRBJ1-2, with 12 bases that match TRBD1. Trimming cost V 6 bases and J 7 bases; bases outside gene matches: 6. The germline V gene encodes CDR1 MNHNS and CDR2 SASEGT. The CDR3 covers 14 residues. CDR3 in DNA: TGTGCCAGCAGAACGGGACAGGGGGCTTTTGGCTACACCTTC. Its protein is CASRTGQGAFGYTF.

The DNA of the CDR3 is TGTGCCAGCAGCCCGGGACAGCATGAAAAACTGTTTTTT. This codes for CASSPGQHEKLFF. The chain combines TRBV11-2 with TRBJ1-4, with 7 nucleotides matching TRBD1. The V and J ends lost 5 bases and 6 bases, in that order; junction bases with no gene match: 3. The CDR3 totals 13 residues. CDR1 SGHAT and CDR2 FQNNGV come from the germline V gene.

The rearrangement links TRBV19 to TRBJ2-1; tentatively, D is TRBD2 (5 bases). The length of the CDR3 is 17 residues. Trimming removed 2 bases from V and 0 bases from J, with 14 bases in between. CDR1 is LNHDA and CDR2 is SQIVND in the germline V gene (reference sequence). CDR3 DNA: TGTGCCAGTAGTATATCCCCTCCGGGGAGCTCCTACAATGAGCAGTTCTTC. This gives the protein CASSISPPGSSYNEQFF. The full variable domain, in which reference TRBV19 and TRBJ2-1 provide the parts outside the CDR3, is DGGITQSPKYLFRKEGQNVTLSCEQNLNHDAMYWYRQDPGQGLRLIYYSQIVNDFQKGDIAEGYSVSREKKESFPLTVTSAQKNPTAFYLCASSISPPGSSYNEQFFGPGTRLTVL.

V and J are TRBV4-2 and TRBJ2-1, with TRBD2 matching over 7 bases. The CDR3 covers 15 residues. CDR1 is LGHNA and CDR2 is YNFKEQ in the germline V gene. With 2 bases clipped from V and 7 bases from J, the junction kept 8 bases outside the gene matches. The CDR3 here is CASSQQAGLGNEQFF. CDR3 nucleotide sequence: TGTGCCAGCAGCCAACAAGCGGGGCTGGGAAATGAGCAGTTCTTC.

The rearrangement joins TRBV25-1 to TRBJ2-1; D ambiguous. This CDR3 is 16 amino acids long. V dropped 1 base and J dropped 3 bases, with 13 bases sitting between them. Germline CDR1 and CDR2: MGHDK and SYGVNS. CDR3 amino acids: CASSELRQLGYNEQFF. For the CDR3, the DNA is TGTGCCAGCAGTGAATTACGGCAGTTGGGCTACAATGAGCAGTTCTTC.

This chain connects TRBV30 to TRBJ1-2; D is unresolved. Germline V lookup: CDR1 GTSNPN, CDR2 SVGIG (reference sequence). Trimming removed 2 bases from V and 3 bases from J, with 10 bases in between. The CDR3 is 13 residues long. This chain's CDR3 is CAWSRGLDYGYTF. For the CDR3, the DNA is TGTGCCTGGAGTAGAGGGCTGGACTATGGCTACACCTTC.

The chain couples TRBV30 to TRBJ2-7, with D possibly TRBD2 on 5 matching bases. The V end was cut by 2 bases, the J end by 4 bases, with 18 bases between. This CDR3 has 15 amino acids. CDR1 is GTSNPN and CDR2 is SVGIG in the germline V gene (reference sequence). DNA of the CDR3: TGTGCCTGGAGTCCGCTCCCCGGACGGGGATACGAGCAGTACTTC. Translated: CAWSPLPGRGYEQYF.

The chain has TRBV27 and TRBJ2-2, with a tentative D call TRBD1 (6 bases). Germline assignment: CDR1 MNHEY and CDR2 SMNVEV (reference sequence). V lost 6 bases and J 0 bases, leaving 11 bases between the germline ends. CDR3 length equals 15 residues. CDR3 coding DNA: TGTGCCAGCAGCTTCCGGACAGCGAACACCGGGGAGCTGTTTTTT. Its translation is CASSFRTANTGELFF.

This chain connects TRBV4-1 to TRBJ1-2, with a possible D match to TRBD1 (5 bases). The CDR3 spans 15 residues. With 0 bases removed from V and 3 bases from J, the gap between germline ends came to 11 bases. The germline gives CDR1 MGHRA, CDR2 YSYEKL. CDR3 protein: CASSQDPRQYYGYTF. As DNA, the CDR3 is TGCGCCAGCAGCCAAGATCCGCGACAGTACTATGGCTACACCTTC.

Only a few counts were recorded for this clone. This chain joins TRBV7-2 and TRBJ1-2; tentatively, D is TRBD1 (5 bases). This CDR3 contains 13 residues. V was trimmed by 5 bases and J by 7 bases, leaving 14 bases between them. Germline CDR1 reads SGHTA; CDR2 reads FQGNSA. In DNA, the CDR3 is TGTGCCAGCAGCCCACGGGGGGTAGGTGGCTACACCTTC. Translated, it gives CASSPRGVGGYTF.

The chain employs TRBV5-6 and TRBJ2-7; 12 bases are shared with TRBD1. The CDR3 is made up of 16 amino acids. Trimming cost V 3 bases and J 7 bases; bases outside gene matches: 11. From germline, CDR1 is SGHDT and CDR2 YYEEEE. CDR3 protein: CASSSVLGQGAREQYF. The CDR3, as DNA: TGTGCCAGCAGCTCGGTCCTGGGACAGGGGGCTCGAGAGCAGTACTTC.

The chain employs TRBV6-1 and TRBJ1-3; TRBD1 might be the D (5 bases). The CDR3 sequence is 15 residues long. Trimming removed 7 bases at V and 0 bases at J, with 13 bases between. Looked up from germline, CDR1 is MNHNS and CDR2 is SASEGT. CDR3 coding DNA: TGTGCCAGCACTGCGGGCAGGGTCTCTGGAAACACCATATATTTT. This sequence encodes CASTAGRVSGNTIYF.

The chain uses TRBV6-5 and TRBJ1-3; no clear D gene. V lost 0 bases and J lost 9, with 9 bases in between. This CDR3 has 13 residues. The germline V gene has CDR1 MNHEY and CDR2 SVGAGI. The CDR3 DNA sequence: TGTGCCAGCAGTTACTCCCCAGATGGCACCATATATTTT. It encodes CASSYSPDGTIYF.